The next 32 T cell receptor beta chains were all read from a single sample in a study of T cells in Graves' hyperthyroidism and ophthalmopathy. RNA transcripts were the template for amplifying TCR beta CDR3 regions. The study used the HTBI primer set for a first-round RT-PCR of the TCR CDR3. TCRdb passed the multiplex PCR reads through MiXCR, listing each CDR3 protein once. The sample lists about 700,000 distinct CDR3 sequences; roughly 15% were seen once. What was sequenced was blood. These receptors originate from a woman under 30 with Graves' hyperthyroidism.

This clonotype was seen once. The V gene is TRBV7-9, the J gene TRBJ2-2; D is uncertain. The CDR3 consists of 16 residues. Germline V CDR1 and CDR2: SEHNR, FQNEAQ (reference sequence). Trimming took 5 bases from V and 0 from J, leaving 13 bases between them. The CDR3 nucleotides are TGTGCCAGCAGCCCCCCCGAAATCTCGAACACCGGGGAGCTGTTTTTT. Translating it yields CASSPPEISNTGELFF.

The rearrangement joins TRBV7-2 to TRBJ2-3; TRBD1 might be the D (6 bases). The CDR3 is 15 amino acids. Germline CDR1 reads SGHTA; CDR2 reads FQGNSA. Trimming took off 3 bases at V and 4 bases at J, with 14 bases between the two ends. The CDR3 is CASSFYGAGADTQYF. The CDR3 DNA is TGTGCCAGCAGCTTTTATGGAGCAGGGGCAGATACGCAGTATTTT.

This clonotype has at least ten counts. The chain recombines TRBV19 with TRBJ2-3; 8 nucleotides align to TRBD2. Trimming removed 3 bases from V and 2 bases from J; junction bases left unmatched: 4. CDR3 length equals 15 residues. Germline V CDR1 and CDR2: LNHDA, SQIVND (reference sequence). The CDR3, as DNA: TGTGCCAGTAGTATCGGGACTAGACTCACAGATACGCAGTATTTT. Protein sequence: CASSIGTRLTDTQYF.

The chain is built from TRBV6-1 and TRBJ2-1, with a weak D call TRBD2 (5 bases). The V gene lost 10 bases and the J gene lost 2 bases, with 15 bases spanning the gap. This CDR3 region has 14 residues. Germline lookup yields CDR1 MNHNS and CDR2 SASEGT. The CDR3 region has the DNA TGTGCCAACAGCCCGGACTCAACCTACAATGAGCAGTTCTTC. Encoded protein: CANSPDSTYNEQFF.

V gene TRBV18 combines with J gene TRBJ1-3; 8 nucleotides match TRBD1. CDR1 is KGHSH and CDR2 is LQKENI in the germline V gene. The junction had 5 bases not matched to a gene; V was cut back by 3 bases and J by 4 bases. This CDR3 spans 15 amino acids. This CDR3 reads CASSPQGARGNTIYF. The CDR3 nucleotides are TGTGCCAGCTCACCCCAGGGGGCGCGCGGAAACACCATATATTTT.

This clonotype was recorded many times. The chain combines TRBV11-2 with TRBJ1-1, with D perhaps matching TRBD1 (6 bases). Looked up from germline, CDR1 is SGHAT and CDR2 is FQNNGV. V was cut by 1 base and J by 5 bases, with 14 bases left in between. This CDR3 is 15 amino acids long. This chain's CDR3 is CASSLVRGRGTEAFF. The CDR3 nucleotides read TGTGCCAGCAGCTTAGTGCGGGGGCGAGGAACTGAAGCTTTCTTT.

Worth noting for this clonotype: Since a much larger clone is just one base distant, this may be a read error. The chain carries TRBV11-2 and TRBJ1-1, with no clear D. Germline CDR1 reads SGHAT; CDR2 reads FQNNGV. The CDR3 extends over 15 amino acids. This CDR3 is CAGSLVNSLNTEAFF. The CDR3 DNA follows: TGTGCCGGCAGCTTAGTAAACAGTTTGAACACTGAAGCTTTCTTT.

A few counts support this clonotype. The chain uses TRBV6-2 or TRBV6-3 and TRBJ1-5; 10 nucleotides agree with TRBD1. From germline, CDR1 is MNHEY and CDR2 SVGEGT. The CDR3 totals 16 residues. V lost 6 bases to trimming and J lost 2 bases; unmatched junction nucleotides: 7. Written as DNA, the CDR3 is TGTGCCAGCAGCCAATCCGGGACAGGGGGCAATCAGCCCCAGCATTTT. Encoded protein: CASSQSGTGGNQPQHF.

This chain's CDR3 is CSARDQRAASYNEQFF. The CDR3 DNA sequence: TGCAGTGCTAGAGATCAACGGGCCGCATCCTACAATGAGCAGTTCTTC. V gene TRBV20-1 combines with J gene TRBJ2-1; no reliable D call. The CDR3 is made up of 16 amino acids. Per germline, CDR1 DFQATT and CDR2 SNEGSKA (reference sequence). Trimming stripped 0 bases from V and 1 base from J, with 13 bases between.

This clonotype was seen ten or more times. The V and J genes are TRBV7-9 and TRBJ2-5; TRBD2 matches 10 bases. The CDR3 extends over 18 amino acids. Trimming removed 5 bases from V and 4 bases from J; junction bases left unmatched: 16. Germline V gives CDR1 SEHNR, CDR2 FQNEAQ (reference sequence). CDR3 sequence: CASSPPGLAKKQGETQYF. In nucleotides, the CDR3 is TGTGCCAGCAGCCCGCCGGGACTAGCGAAAAAGCAGGGAGAGACCCAGTACTTC.

The table lists this clonotype with a few counts. The chain employs TRBV7-8 and TRBJ1-2; TRBD1 might be the D (5 bases). Between the trimmed V and J ends, which lost 1 base and 10 bases, there was a span of 13 bases. Germline loops: CDR1 SGHVS, CDR2 FQNEAQ. This CDR3 contains 13 residues. The CDR3 loop is CASSLGHGGVYTF. The CDR3 DNA follows: TGTGCCAGCAGCTTAGGGCATGGGGGTGTCTACACCTTC.

This clonotype was picked up many times. The CDR3 sequence is CASGGDYGYTF. Here the CDR3 DNA reads TGTGCCAGCGGGGGTGACTATGGCTACACCTTC. The chain couples TRBV6-1 to TRBJ1-2, with D possibly being TRBD1 (5 bases). Germline CDR1 and CDR2: MNHNS and SASEGT. The CDR3 extends over 11 amino acids. The V and J ends lost 8 bases and 3 bases respectively, with 7 bases between them.

On this clonotype: This may arise from a read error, as a much more abundant clone is one base away. V gene TRBV6-5 combines with J gene TRBJ1-1, with D uncertain. The CDR3 sequence is 15 residues long. Germline V gene lookup returns CDR1 MNHEY and CDR2 SVGAGI. V dropped 2 bases and J dropped 0 bases, with 10 bases sitting between them. The CDR3 DNA reads as TGTGCCAGCAGTTACGAGGCGTGGATGAACACTGAAGCTTTCTTT. The encoded protein is CASSYEAWMNTEAFF.

This clonotype was found a few times. The V gene is TRBV30, the J gene TRBJ1-6; TRBD1 might be the D (5 bases). The CDR3 extends over 14 amino acids. The V gene lost 1 base and the J gene lost 7 bases, with 11 bases spanning the gap. Germline CDR1 reads GTSNPN; CDR2 reads SVGIG (reference sequence). The CDR3 protein is CAWSGPNRNSPLHF. The CDR3 coding sequence is TGTGCCTGGAGTGGCCCAAACAGGAATTCACCCCTCCACTTT.

The rearrangement uses TRBV3-1 and TRBJ2-1, with TRBD1 matching 7 bases. V was pared by 4 bases and J by 4 bases, with 4 bases of the junction left unmatched. This CDR3 is built from 14 residues. Germline V lookup: CDR1 LGHDT, CDR2 YNNKEL (reference sequence). The CDR3 bases are TGTGCCAGCAGCCGGCAGGGGGTTTACAATGAGCAGTTCTTC. Translation gives CASSRQGVYNEQFF.

The chain employs TRBV20-1 and TRBJ2-5, with a weak D call TRBD2 (5 bases). CDR3 length equals 13 residues. V lost 2 bases and J lost 7, with 14 bases in between. Germline assignment: CDR1 DFQATT and CDR2 SNEGSKA (reference sequence). CDR3 DNA: TGCAGTGCTAGATGGCAGGACTCGGGGACCCAGTACTTC. Protein product: CSARWQDSGTQYF.

The chain combines TRBV7-9 with TRBJ2-7; D gene uncertain. The CDR3 runs to 13 residues. The V gene lost 2 bases and the J gene lost 3 bases, with 8 bases spanning the gap. Germline V gene sequence: CDR1 SEHNR, CDR2 FQNEAQ (reference sequence). CDR3 DNA sequence: TGTGCCAGCAGCTTAACAGAATTCTACGAGCAGTACTTC. Amino acid sequence: CASSLTEFYEQYF.

This clonotype was seen at least ten times. V usage is TRBV6-1 and J usage is TRBJ2-7; TRBD1 is a possible D gene (5 bases). Looked up from germline, CDR1 is MNHNS and CDR2 is SASEGT. Trimming stripped 6 bases from V and 2 bases from J, with 11 bases between. This CDR3 has 13 amino acids. This chain's CDR3 is CASSLDTTYEQYF. The CDR3 DNA reads TGTGCCAGCAGCTTGGACACAACCTACGAGCAGTACTTC.

This clonotype was recorded only once. V gene TRBV24-1 combines with J gene TRBJ2-2; TRBD1 aligns across 7 bases. The germline V gene has CDR1 KGHDR and CDR2 SFDVKD. After removal of 1 base from V and 7 bases from J, the junction contained 8 bases not matched to a gene. The CDR3 extends over 16 amino acids. The CDR3 is CATSDLRQGFHGELFF. The CDR3 coding sequence is TGTGCCACCAGTGATTTACGACAGGGTTTTCACGGGGAGCTGTTTTTT.

As regards this clonotype: A much larger clone differs by one base, so this may be a read error. The rearrangement links TRBV20-1 to TRBJ1-4, with D possibly matching TRBD1 (5 bases). Germline V lookup: CDR1 DFQATT, CDR2 SNEGSKA (reference sequence). CDR3 length: 19 residues. V was trimmed by 0 bases and J by 0 bases, leaving 20 bases between them. In DNA, the CDR3 is TGCAGTGCTAGAGAAGGGGACGGGTGGGGTGCCACAACTAATGAAAAACTGTTTTTT. Its protein product is CSAREGDGWGATTNEKLFF.

This clonotype was seen at least ten times. This chain links TRBV30 with TRBJ2-3; D unresolved. Germline CDR1 and CDR2: GTSNPN and SVGIG (reference sequence). The length of the CDR3 is 13 residues. Trimming removed 2 bases from V and 1 base from J, with 7 bases in between. For the CDR3, the DNA is TGTGCCTGGAGTTGGGCAGGCACAGATACGCAGTATTTT. Amino acids: CAWSWAGTDTQYF.

This clonotype has just one count. This chain links TRBV27 with TRBJ2-3; 11 bases are shared with TRBD2. Germline V gives CDR1 MNHEY, CDR2 SMNVEV (reference sequence). With V trimmed by 7 bases and J by 6 bases, 9 bases remained unmatched. The CDR3 has 15 amino acids. The CDR3 here is CASKKIAGGRDTQYF. CDR3 DNA: TGTGCCAGCAAGAAAATAGCGGGAGGGCGGGATACGCAGTATTTT.

This clonotype was recorded many times. The chain couples TRBV20-1 to TRBJ2-3, with 9 bases aligning to TRBD1. V gave up 6 bases and J gave up 2 bases; unmatched junction bases: 12. CDR1 and CDR2 (germline): DFQATT, SNEGSKA (reference sequence). CDR3 length equals 16 residues. As DNA, the CDR3 is TGCAGTGCCAGGGACAGGGAGTACGCACACACAGATACGCAGTATTTT. Translating gives CSARDREYAHTDTQYF.

The table lists this clonotype with many counts. The rearrangement joins TRBV6-2 or TRBV6-3 to TRBJ2-3, with D maybe TRBD2 (5 bases). Trimming pared 0 bases from V and 2 bases from J, leaving 18 bases between. Per germline, CDR1 MNHEY and CDR2 SVGEGT. This CDR3 is 18 amino acids long. The CDR3 DNA sequence: TGTGCCAGCAGTTACTCGAATTGGAAGCGGAGCCCCACAGATACGCAGTATTTT. Protein sequence: CASSYSNWKRSPTDTQYF.

This clonotype was seen a few times. The chain joins TRBV7-6 to TRBJ2-5; possibly TRBD1 for D (5 bases). Germline lookup yields CDR1 SGHVS and CDR2 FNYEAQ. V was trimmed by 5 bases and J by 1 base, leaving 17 bases between them. CDR3 length: 16 amino acids. The CDR3 sequence is CASSHDKGAFQETQYF. CDR3 nucleotides: TGTGCCAGCAGCCACGACAAAGGGGCTTTCCAAGAGACCCAGTACTTC.

This clonotype occurred a few times. The chain has TRBV9 and TRBJ1-2, with 9 positions matching TRBD1. The CDR3 covers 14 residues. Germline trimming cut 2 bases from V and 4 bases from J; bases unmatched to any gene: 3. Germline lookup yields CDR1 SGDLS and CDR2 YYNGEE. This CDR3 reads CASSVGTGIYGYTF. In DNA form, the CDR3 reads TGTGCCAGCAGCGTCGGGACAGGGATCTATGGCTACACCTTC.

The rearrangement joins TRBV29-1 to TRBJ1-2; D unclear. The V and J ends lost 4 bases and 5 bases respectively, with 14 bases between them. Germline assignment: CDR1 SQVTM and CDR2 ANQGSEA. The CDR3 runs to 13 residues. The CDR3 spells CSVGIGRRYGYTF. In nucleotides, the CDR3 is TGCAGCGTTGGAATTGGCAGGAGGTATGGCTACACCTTC.

This clonotype was picked up many times. This chain connects TRBV7-9 to TRBJ2-2; D is ambiguous. This CDR3 has 12 amino acids. Trimming left V 5 bases short and J 7 bases short, with 8 bases between. Looked up from germline, CDR1 is SEHNR and CDR2 is FQNEAQ (reference sequence). CDR3 nucleotide sequence: TGTGCCAGCAGCCCAATGGACGGGGAGCTGTTTTTT. As protein: CASSPMDGELFF.

The chain has TRBV11-3 and TRBJ2-2; D gene ambiguous. Germline CDR1 reads SGHNT; CDR2 reads YENEEA. V lost 5 bases and J 4 bases, leaving 11 bases between the germline ends. The CDR3 totals 14 residues. CDR3 in amino acids: CASSPGGTTGELFF. The CDR3 coding sequence is TGTGCCAGCAGCCCGGGTGGCACCACCGGGGAGCTGTTTTTT. The full variable domain, its missing parts supplied by reference TRBV11-3 and TRBJ2-2, is EAGVVQSPRYKIIEKKQPVAFWCNPISGHNTLYWYLQNLGQGPELLIRYENEEAVDDSQLPKDRFSAERLKGVDSTLKIQPAELGDSAVYLCASSPGGTTGELFFGEGSRLTVL.

J is TRBJ2-1 and V is TRBV12-3 or TRBV12-4; possibly TRBD2 for D (7 bases). The CDR3 is 17 amino acids. With 0 bases removed from V and 4 bases from J, the gap between germline ends came to 16 bases. CDR3 bases: TGTGCCAGCAGTTTAGCGCTGGGGGGGGCGGGTTACAATGAGCAGTTCTTC. Amino acids: CASSLALGGAGYNEQFF.

This clonotype was observed many times. V and J are TRBV9 and TRBJ2-1, with 10 bases that match TRBD2. CDR1 and CDR2 (germline): SGDLS, YYNGEE. The trim removed 0 bases at V and 6 bases at J, leaving 6 bases unmatched. The CDR3 spans 16 residues. As DNA, the CDR3 is TGTGCCAGCAGCGTAGCTAAAAGCGGGAGGGCCAATGAGCAGTTCTTC. This codes for CASSVAKSGRANEQFF.

About this clonotype itself: One base away lies a much larger clone, so this may be a sequencing read error. The CDR3 nucleotides are TGTGCCACCTCGAGAAGAGAGCGGATCAATGAGCAGCTCTTC. Its translation: CATSRRERINEQLF. The chain joins TRBV3-1 to TRBJ2-1, with TRBD2 as a possible D gene (5 bases). Germline CDR1 is LGHDT and CDR2 is YNNKEL (reference sequence). CDR3 size: 14 residues.